A selection of T cell receptor beta chains follows, all from one sample in a study of early T cells in non-severe SARS-CoV-2 infection. TCRdb passed the 5' RACE reads through MiXCR, listing each CDR3 protein once. The data show some 64,000 distinct CDR3 sequences, 9% to 10% seen once. The sequencing used whole blood, collected at baseline. The receptors here all came from an adult who was a healthcare worker with PCR-confirmed SARS-CoV-2 infection or an uninfected control (not recorded which). CDR3s include the opening cysteine and the closing phenylalanine or tryptophan. The D gene is left open where the match is weak.

d_gene: NA; v_gene: TRBV28; CDR3aa: CASPGGSPNTEAFF
d_gene: NA; v_gene: TRBV28; CDR3aa: CASSLRGSNQPQHF
d_gene: NA; v_gene: TRBV6-5; CDR3aa: CASKNGQNTEAFF
d_gene: TRBD2; v_gene: TRBV6-4; CDR3aa: CASSDERGTNEQFF
d_gene: TRBD1; v_gene: TRBV27; CDR3aa: CASSSETGRDQPQHF
d_gene: NA; v_gene: TRBV4-2; CDR3aa: CASSQAGISGNTIYF
d_gene: NA; v_gene: TRBV5-6; CDR3aa: CASSLGQDGTGELFF
d_gene: NA; v_gene: TRBV19; CDR3aa: CASSFTGYEQYF
d_gene: NA; v_gene: TRBV28; CDR3aa: CASSRSEAFF
d_gene: TRBD2; v_gene: TRBV7-6; CDR3aa: CASSAYALAGGKKTGELFF
d_gene: NA; v_gene: TRBV4-1; CDR3aa: CASSQGRGRFNEQFF
d_gene: TRBD2; v_gene: TRBV29-1; CDR3aa: CSVAGTTTDTQYF
d_gene: TRBD2; v_gene: TRBV27; CDR3aa: CASSPRLAANTGELFF
d_gene: TRBD1; v_gene: TRBV7-2; CDR3aa: CASSPKGAPAYNEQFF
d_gene: NA; v_gene: TRBV5-4; CDR3aa: CASSWGPDLSYEQYF
d_gene: TRBD2; v_gene: TRBV5-4; CDR3aa: CASSSLGTSDTQYF
d_gene: NA; v_gene: TRBV5-1; CDR3aa: CASSPRAGDNTEAFF
d_gene: TRBD2; v_gene: TRBV3-1; CDR3aa: CASSRTSGKNEQYF
d_gene: TRBD1; v_gene: TRBV7-2; CDR3aa: CASSPTTGLGEKLFF
d_gene: NA; v_gene: TRBV12-3/TRBV12-4; CDR3aa: CANRQPATYEQYF
d_gene: TRBD2; v_gene: TRBV20-1; CDR3aa: CSAPLGSSGNQETQYF
d_gene: TRBD1; v_gene: TRBV19; CDR3aa: CASSNPGGHQPQHF
d_gene: TRBD1; v_gene: TRBV6-6; CDR3aa: CASSSRGQGAAEAFF
d_gene: TRBD1; v_gene: TRBV7-2; CDR3aa: CASSQAPTGGTEAFF
d_gene: NA; v_gene: TRBV10-3; CDR3aa: CAISHAGGVTNYGYTF
d_gene: TRBD2; v_gene: TRBV7-9; CDR3aa: CASSEGLAGLNEQFF
d_gene: TRBD1; v_gene: TRBV12-3/TRBV12-4; CDR3aa: CASSSGTGQSQGYTF
d_gene: NA; v_gene: TRBV18; CDR3aa: CASSAVESGNTIYF
d_gene: NA; v_gene: TRBV4-1; CDR3aa: CASSQAGTGTQYF
d_gene: NA; v_gene: TRBV3-1; CDR3aa: CASSPNSGGYTGELFF
d_gene: NA; v_gene: TRBV9; CDR3aa: CASSVFGDPGELFF
d_gene: TRBD2; v_gene: TRBV5-5; CDR3aa: CASSQGTSGYNEQFF
d_gene: NA; v_gene: TRBV7-9; CDR3aa: CASSFVRAGAYNEQFF
d_gene: NA; v_gene: TRBV7-6; CDR3aa: CASSRMVGTEAFF
d_gene: NA; v_gene: TRBV6-5; CDR3aa: CASRRGDTEAFF
d_gene: TRBD2; v_gene: TRBV27; CDR3aa: CASSPSSGSRYEQYF
d_gene: TRBD2; v_gene: TRBV27; CDR3aa: CASSSQGLAKDTQYF
d_gene: TRBD1; v_gene: TRBV19; CDR3aa: CASRGQGRIGTQYF
d_gene: TRBD1; v_gene: TRBV20-1; CDR3aa: CSARDLGQQINSPLHF
d_gene: NA; v_gene: TRBV20-1; CDR3aa: CSARQSQRYEQYF
d_gene: NA; v_gene: TRBV2; CDR3aa: CASSEALSYGYTF
d_gene: NA; v_gene: TRBV20-1; CDR3aa: CSAGQSSYEQYF
d_gene: NA; v_gene: TRBV5-1; CDR3aa: CASSPNAGRKAFF
d_gene: TRBD2; v_gene: TRBV6-1; CDR3aa: CASSEAGGAGGEQFF
d_gene: TRBD1; v_gene: TRBV9; CDR3aa: CASSVDRGRGNEQFF
d_gene: TRBD1; v_gene: TRBV5-5; CDR3aa: CASRRRQGVVTGELFF
d_gene: TRBD2; v_gene: TRBV29-1; CDR3aa: CSVEEPAGVSEQYF
d_gene: NA; v_gene: TRBV27; CDR3aa: CASSQSVRTEAFF
d_gene: TRBD2; v_gene: TRBV6-1; CDR3aa: CASRGATSGDIDEQFF
d_gene: TRBD1; v_gene: TRBV7-9; CDR3aa: CASSKGQGSGELFF
d_gene: NA; v_gene: TRBV2; CDR3aa: CASTLLGGGQETQYF
d_gene: NA; v_gene: TRBV7-9; CDR3aa: CASSTAGEGKLFF
d_gene: TRBD1; v_gene: TRBV28; CDR3aa: CASTRDRVDYGYTF
d_gene: NA; v_gene: TRBV6-6; CDR3aa: CASKGGSNTEAFF
d_gene: TRBD1; v_gene: TRBV20-1; CDR3aa: CSASPGGDTDTQYF
d_gene: TRBD2; v_gene: TRBV6-5; CDR3aa: CASSWGGSYNEQFF
d_gene: NA; v_gene: TRBV10-3; CDR3aa: CATRPTGYNEQFF
d_gene: TRBD2; v_gene: TRBV19; CDR3aa: CASLRTSGRAFTGELFF
d_gene: NA; v_gene: TRBV30; CDR3aa: CAWRVKGGPNYGYTF